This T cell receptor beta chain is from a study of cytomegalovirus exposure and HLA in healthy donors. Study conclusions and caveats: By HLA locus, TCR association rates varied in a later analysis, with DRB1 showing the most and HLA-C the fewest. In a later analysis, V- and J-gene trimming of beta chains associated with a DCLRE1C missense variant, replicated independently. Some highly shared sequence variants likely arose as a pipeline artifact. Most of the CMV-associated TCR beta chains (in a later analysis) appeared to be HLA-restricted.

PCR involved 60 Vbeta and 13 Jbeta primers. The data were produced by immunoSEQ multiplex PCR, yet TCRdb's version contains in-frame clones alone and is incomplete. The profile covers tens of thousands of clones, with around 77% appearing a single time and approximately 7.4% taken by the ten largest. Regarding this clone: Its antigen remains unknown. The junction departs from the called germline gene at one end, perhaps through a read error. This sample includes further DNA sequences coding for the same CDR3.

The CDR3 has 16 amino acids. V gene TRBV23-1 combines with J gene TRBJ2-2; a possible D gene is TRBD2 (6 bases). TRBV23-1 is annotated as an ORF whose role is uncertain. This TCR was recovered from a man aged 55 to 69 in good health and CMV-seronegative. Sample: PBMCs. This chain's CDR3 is CATSFGGTLNTGELFF. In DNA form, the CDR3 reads TGCGCCACCAGTTTCGGCGGGACCCTAAACACCGGGGAGCTGTTCTTT.